The subject of this entry is one T cell receptor beta chain. Its antigen is still unknown. V lost 6 bases and J 5 bases, leaving 16 bases between the germline ends. CDR1 is MNHEY, CDR2 SMNVEV, per germline (reference sequence). The CDR3 length is 14 residues. The data originate from a study of cytomegalovirus exposure and HLA in healthy donors. Turning to the study itself: The roughly 120 validation repertoires, a later analysis reported, used the same platform as the approximately 730 repertoires from the first cohort. Study-level points and caveats: Reported results showed that the classifier diagnosed cytomegalovirus status with high specificity and sensitivity.

Sequencing was performed with immunoSEQ multiplex PCR; in TCRdb, only in-frame clones are kept and a portion is missing. Among approximately 150,000 clones listed, around 86% were seen once. The TCR comes from a man between 18 and 29 years old in good health and CMV-seropositive. The chain couples TRBV27 to TRBJ1-1, with D perhaps matching TRBD1 (5 bases). Sequenced: PBMCs. The chain's CDR3 is CASSHQGVDTEAFF. CDR3 nucleotides: TGTGCCAGCAGCCATCAAGGGGTTGATACTGAAGCTTTCTTT.